The following is a TCR beta chain sequence with its context. What it recognizes is unknown. This specimen belongs to a study of PD-L1 blockade in urothelial cancer. Study details: Patients went on atezolizumab around 2014, receiving 1,200 mg intravenously every 3 weeks. Investigators checked blood 3 weeks (second dose) and 6 weeks after treatment start. Blood-derived samples held a median approximately 140,000 T cells. Study results and limitations: Patients who had durable benefit saw their tumor-associated blood clones expand more at 3 weeks.

Generated by immunoSEQ multiplex PCR, the TCRdb table keeps only in-frame clones and is missing some. Among 60,000 to 80,000 clones, 85% to 90% were seen once, and the ten largest hold roughly 12%. The germline gives CDR1 SNHLY, CDR2 FYNNEI. The V gene lost 5 bases and the J gene lost 7 bases, with 26 bases spanning the gap. The CDR3 runs to 17 residues. Time point in this sample: peripheral blood 6 weeks after treatment start. The specimen comprised PBMCs, sampled around atezolizumab (anti-PD-L1) treatment. The TCR comes from a man aged 55 to 70 with urothelial cancer. This chain joins TRBV2 and TRBJ2-5; tentative D call: TRBD2 (6 bases). CDR3 region: CASSPRPGLPSEGTQYF. The CDR3 bases are TGTGCCAGCAGTCCCCGGCCGGGGCTCCCTAGCGAAGGGACCCAGTACTTC.